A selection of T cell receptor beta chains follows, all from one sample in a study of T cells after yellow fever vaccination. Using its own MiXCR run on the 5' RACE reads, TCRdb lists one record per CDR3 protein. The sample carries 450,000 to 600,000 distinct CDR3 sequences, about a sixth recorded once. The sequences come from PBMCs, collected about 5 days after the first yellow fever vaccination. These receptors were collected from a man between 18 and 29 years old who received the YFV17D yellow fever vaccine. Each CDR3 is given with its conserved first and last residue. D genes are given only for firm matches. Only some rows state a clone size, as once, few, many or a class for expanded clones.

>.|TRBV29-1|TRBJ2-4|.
TGCAGCGTTGAATCGCGGTGGTGGGGTCGGGGAGCCAAAAACATTCAGTACTTC
CSVESRWWGRGAKNIQYF
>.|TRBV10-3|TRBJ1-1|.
TGTGCCATCAGCTCAGGGGTTCGAGCTTTCTTT
CAISSGVRAFF
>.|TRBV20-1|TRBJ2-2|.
TGCAGTGGGGGGAACACCGGGGAGCTGTTTTTT
CSGGNTGELFF
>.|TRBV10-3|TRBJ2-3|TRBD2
TGTGCCATCACCGGGACTAGCGGGGCGAGCACAGATACGCAGTATTTT
CAITGTSGASTDTQYF
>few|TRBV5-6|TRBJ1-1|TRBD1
TGTGCCAGCAGCTTGGGGGACAGTGACACTGAAGCTTTCTTT
CASSLGDSDTEAFF
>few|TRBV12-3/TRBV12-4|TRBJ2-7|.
TGTGCCAGCAGTTTTTATGGGGCAGATACCTACGAGCAGTACTTC
CASSFYGADTYEQYF
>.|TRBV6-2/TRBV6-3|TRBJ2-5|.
TGTGCCAGCAGAATGAATGGGCGGAAAGAGACCCAGTACTTC
CASRMNGRKETQYF
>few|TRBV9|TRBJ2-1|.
TGTGCCAGCAGCGTAGCTACAGGTTCCTACAATGAGCAGTTCTTC
CASSVATGSYNEQFF
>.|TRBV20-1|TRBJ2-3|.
TGCAGTGCTAGTGGAGGGCGAGGAACCAGAGATACGCAGTATTTT
CSASGGRGTRDTQYF
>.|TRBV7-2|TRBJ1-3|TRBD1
TGTGCCAGCAGCTTAGTCGGGACAGGGGGTTACGGAAACACCATATATTTT
CASSLVGTGGYGNTIYF
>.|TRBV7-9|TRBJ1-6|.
TGTGCCAGCAGCTCGAGGGGGGATTCACCCCTCCACTTT
CASSSRGDSPLHF
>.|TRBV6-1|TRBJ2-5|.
TGTGCCAGCAGTAGGGACAATAATCAAGAGACCCAGTACTTC
CASSRDNNQETQYF
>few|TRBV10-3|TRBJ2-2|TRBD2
TGTGCCATCAAGACTAGCTCCTACACCGGGGAGCTGTTTTTT
CAIKTSSYTGELFF
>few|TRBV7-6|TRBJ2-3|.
TGTGCCACCTGGTTGGTTTGGGACCAGTTCCGCACAGATACGCAGTATTTT
CATWLVWDQFRTDTQYF
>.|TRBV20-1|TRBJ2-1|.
TGCAGGACCGGGGCCAGTGAGCAGTTCTTC
CRTGASEQFF
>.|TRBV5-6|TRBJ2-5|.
TGTGCCAGCAGCTTGGGGCTTATTGAGACCCAGTACTTC
CASSLGLIETQYF
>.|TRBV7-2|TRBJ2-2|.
TGTGCCAGCACCCCGCGGACAAGGAACACCGGGGAGCTGTTTTTT
CASTPRTRNTGELFF
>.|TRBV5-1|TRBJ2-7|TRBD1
TGCGCCAGCAGAAGAGACAGGGGACCACAGCAGTACTTC
CASRRDRGPQQYF
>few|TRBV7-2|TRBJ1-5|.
TGTGCCAGCAGCCCCTGGGTTGGGGGCGGTCAGCCCCAGCATTTT
CASSPWVGGGQPQHF
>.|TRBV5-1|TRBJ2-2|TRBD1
TGCGCCAGCAGCTTACTTCAGCAGGGGGCGTCCGGGGAGCTGTTTTTT
CASSLLQQGASGELFF
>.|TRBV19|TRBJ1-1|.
TGTGCCAGTAGGGGTCCGCGGGGGTCCAGTACTGAAGCTTTCTTT
CASRGPRGSSTEAFF
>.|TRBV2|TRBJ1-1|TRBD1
TGTGCCAGCCCTGATAGGACAGGGGGCCCTGAAGCTTTCTTT
CASPDRTGGPEAFF
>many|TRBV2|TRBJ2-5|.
TGTGCCAGCTCACCAGGGAGCGAGACCCAGTACTTC
CASSPGSETQYF
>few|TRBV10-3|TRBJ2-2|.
TGTGCCATCAGTGAGTCCCCCGGGGAGCTGTTTTTT
CAISESPGELFF
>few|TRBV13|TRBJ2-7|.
TGTGCCAGCAGCAGATTCGGACAAGCCTACGAGCAGTACTTC
CASSRFGQAYEQYF
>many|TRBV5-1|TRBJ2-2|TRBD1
TGCGCCAGCAGCCTACGGACAGGGGGCAGCACCGGGGAGCTGTTTTTT
CASSLRTGGSTGELFF
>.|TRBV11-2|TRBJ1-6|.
TGTGCCAGCAGCTCAATCGGGTCGGGGATCTCACCCCTCCACTTT
CASSSIGSGISPLHF
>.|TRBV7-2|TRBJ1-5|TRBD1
TGTGCCAGCAGTCTTTCGGGACAGCCCTATCAGCCCCAGCATTTT
CASSLSGQPYQPQHF
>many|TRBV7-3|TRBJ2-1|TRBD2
TGTGCCAGCAGTAGCGGGGGCTGGGAGCAGTTCTTC
CASSSGGWEQFF
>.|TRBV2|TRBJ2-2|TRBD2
TGTGCCAGCAGTCGTGAGCGGGGGGGCAACACCGGGGAGCTGTTTTTT
CASSRERGGNTGELFF
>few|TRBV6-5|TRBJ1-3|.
TGTGCCAGCAGTTCCACGGCGGTAGCCGGAAACACCATATATTTT
CASSSTAVAGNTIYF
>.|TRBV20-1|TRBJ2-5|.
TGCAGTGCTATAGAGGCGGGGGCGGAGACCCAGTACTTC
CSAIEAGAETQYF
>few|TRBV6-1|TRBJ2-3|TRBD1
TGTGCCAGCAGGGTACAGGGGATTAGGACAGATACGCAGTATTTT
CASRVQGIRTDTQYF
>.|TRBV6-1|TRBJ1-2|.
TGTGCCAGCAGTGAAGAGGAGGGGACTAACTATGGCTACACCTTC
CASSEEEGTNYGYTF
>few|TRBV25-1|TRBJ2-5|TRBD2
TGTGCCAGCAGTGAATATTTAGCGGGGACAGAGACCCAGTACTTC
CASSEYLAGTETQYF
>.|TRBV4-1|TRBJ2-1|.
TGCGCCAGCAGCCCCCAGGGCCGCGAGCAGTTCTTC
CASSPQGREQFF
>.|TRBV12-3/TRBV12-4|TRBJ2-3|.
TGTGCCAGCACCCCGGCAGGCACAGATACGCAGTATTTT
CASTPAGTDTQYF
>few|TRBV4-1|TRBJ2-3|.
TGCGCCAGCAGGTTCGGGGAACAGGGCGGCACAGATACGCAGTATTTT
CASRFGEQGGTDTQYF
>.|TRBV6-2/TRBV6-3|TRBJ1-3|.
TGTGCCAGCAGTTACTCATCGGCAGCTTCTGGAAACACCATATATTTT
CASSYSSAASGNTIYF
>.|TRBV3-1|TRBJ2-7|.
TGTGCCAGCACCCTCTCGGGGAGAACCTACGAGCAGTACTTC
CASTLSGRTYEQYF
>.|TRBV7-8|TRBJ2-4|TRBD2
TGTGCCAGCAGCTACTCGCCGGGACTAGACGACATTCAGTACTTC
CASSYSPGLDDIQYF
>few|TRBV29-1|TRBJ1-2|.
TGCAGCGTTGAAGATCAAGGATTCTATGGCTACACCTTC
CSVEDQGFYGYTF
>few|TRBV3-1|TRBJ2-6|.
TGTGCCAGCAGCCGGTTTACAGGGTACACCTCTGGGGCCAACGTCCTGACTTTC
CASSRFTGYTSGANVLTF
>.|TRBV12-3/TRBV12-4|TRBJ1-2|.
TGTGCCAGCAGTGTCATAAACTTTAACTATGGCTACACCTTC
CASSVINFNYGYTF
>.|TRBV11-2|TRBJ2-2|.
TGTGCCAGCAGCTCAGGAATCACCGGGGAGCTGTTTTTT
CASSSGITGELFF
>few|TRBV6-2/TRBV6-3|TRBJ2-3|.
TGTGCCAGCAGTCTACCACAGGGCAAGGCAGATACGCAGTATTTT
CASSLPQGKADTQYF
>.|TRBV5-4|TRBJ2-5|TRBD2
TGTGCCAGCAGCTTGGTTCCTCTAGCGGTTGAGACCCAGTACTTC
CASSLVPLAVETQYF